The text below deals with one T cell receptor (beta chain). A read error is possible here, since a much larger clone lies one base away. The data are from a study of patients and donors after allogeneic stem cell transplantation. Via MiXCR, TCRdb re-called the RT-PCR reads, giving one row per CDR3 protein. In the table there are about 960,000 distinct CDR3 sequences, roughly 18% of which are singletons. Germline CDR1 and CDR2: KGHSH and LQKENI. This CDR3 has 14 amino acids. The clonotype originates from a human donor who was either an allogeneic HSCT recipient or a stem cell or donor lymphocyte infusion donor (not recorded which). It is not recorded whose cells these are; they may come from a transplant donor. Sequenced input: blood, either unsorted or a sorted T cell fraction (not recorded which). The chain employs TRBV18 and TRBJ1-6; D unclear. The CDR3 region is CASGVSSYNSPIHF. In DNA, the CDR3 is TGTGCCAGTGGGGTGAGCTCCTATAATTCACCCATCCACTTT.